In its sample, the clone carrying this T cell receptor (beta chain) was seen many times. Its antigen is unidentified. This entry comes from a study of shared clonotypes between healthy human individuals. Study results and limitations: Generation of non-shared clonotypes was less probable than generation of clonotypes shared by all four donors. For sorted subsets, rarefaction showed incomplete sequencing despite large depth. A limitation of the genetic and exposure-history diversity represented arose from few donors.

Germline V gene lookup returns CDR1 ENHRY and CDR2 SYGVKD. Trimming took off 3 bases at V and 7 bases at J, with 13 bases between the two ends. The CDR3 is made up of 15 amino acids. The data were produced by immunoSEQ multiplex PCR, yet TCRdb's version contains in-frame clones alone and is incomplete. This sample has about 980,000 clones, with around three quarters found just once. Sample: memory CD4+ T cells sorted from blood. Documented subset: CD45RA-negative fraction. This TCR came from a man between 18 and 35 years old in good health. This chain connects TRBV10-3 to TRBJ1-6, with TRBD1 as a possible D gene (5 bases). As DNA, the CDR3 is TGTGCCATCAGTGACGGCAGGGTACGGAATTCACCCCTCCACTTT. This encodes CAISDGRVRNSPLHF.